This is a list of T cell receptor beta chains from one sample in a study of T cell repertoires in cytomegalovirus infection. MiXCR, run by TCRdb on the reads, gives a single entry per CDR3 protein. The data contain approximately 500,000 distinct CDR3 sequences, about a quarter of them seen just once; the ten biggest clones take up approximately 13%. Sequencing used PBMCs. These receptors all stem from a human donor in good health (CMV status not recorded). Some clones in this sample may be carry-over from other donors' samples. The conserved cysteine and the conserved F or W are not part of the CDR3 here. The order of the fields is V gene, clone size, J gene, CDR3 protein. Size values are once, few and many counts, or a class for expanded clones, and some rows have none.

TRBV7-8	many	TRBJ1-5	ASSLTGLNSNQPQH
TRBV29-1	once	TRBJ2-7	SVTPGGAGTYEQY
TRBV7-6	many	TRBJ2-2	ASSQQANGELF
TRBV7-8	many	TRBJ2-7	ASSLGSGTYEQY
TRBV5-8	-	TRBJ2-1	ASSLAGLGSEQF
TRBV19	-	TRBJ1-2	ASHRKQGTYYGYT
TRBV11-2	-	TRBJ1-4	ASSLGSGWTEKLF
TRBV27	many	TRBJ2-7	ASKVTSGSYYEQY
TRBV27	-	TRBJ2-7	ASSIGLAGAYEQY
TRBV7-8	-	TRBJ1-5	ASSWGDSYQPQH
TRBV6-2/TRBV6-3	-	TRBJ2-1	ASSTDIYNEQF